This passage covers 20 T cell receptor beta chains from one sample sequenced in a study of identical twins. TCRdb re-analysed the 5' RACE reads in MiXCR, keeping a single row per CDR3 protein. Seen here are 300,000 to 350,000 distinct CDR3 sequences, about 12% observed once, and the top ten hold about 7%. Separately, the same data were catalogued under a study of yellow fever vaccine responses in identical twins.

The material sequenced was CD8+ T cells sorted from blood. The receptors derive from a woman younger than 35 in good health.

CDR3 region: CASSLDRPAKNIQYF. The CDR3 region has the DNA TGTGCCAGCAGCTTGGACAGACCAGCCAAAAACATTCAGTACTTC. The gene calls are TRBV13 and TRBJ2-4, with D possibly being TRBD1 (6 bases). This CDR3 contains 15 residues. Germline-derived CDR1 and CDR2 are PRHDT and FYEKMQ (reference sequence). Between the trimmed V and J ends, which lost 3 bases and 0 bases, there was a span of 9 bases.

This clonotype came up a few times. The chain carries TRBV3-1 and TRBJ2-3; 8 bases agree with TRBD1. The germline V gene encodes CDR1 LGHDT and CDR2 YNNKEL (reference sequence). The CDR3 loop spans 16 amino acids. V shed 5 bases and J 0 bases; nucleotides not matched to a gene: 7. The CDR3 here is CASSYGQGISTDTQYF. The CDR3 nucleotides read TGTGCCAGCAGCTACGGACAGGGAATAAGCACAGATACGCAGTATTTT.

There are many counts of this clonotype. The V gene is TRBV12-3 or TRBV12-4, the J gene TRBJ2-1, with D maybe TRBD2 (7 bases). There are 14 residues in the CDR3. Between the trimmed V and J ends, which lost 5 bases and 6 bases, there was a span of 14 bases. The CDR3 reads CASSNGGPGNEQFF. The CDR3 nucleotides are TGTGCCAGCAGTAACGGGGGGCCTGGCAATGAGCAGTTCTTC.

This clonotype was found a few times. The gene calls are TRBV2 and TRBJ2-5, with 7 bases aligning to TRBD1. Germline values: CDR1 SNHLY, CDR2 FYNNEI. After removal of 4 bases from V and 2 bases from J, the junction contained 10 bases not matched to a gene. The CDR3 totals 16 residues. The CDR3 is CASSGPSGQPQETQYF. In DNA form, the CDR3 reads TGTGCCAGCAGTGGGCCCTCGGGACAGCCTCAAGAGACCCAGTACTTC.

The CDR3 loop is CASTPPGEPQHF. The CDR3 DNA follows: TGTGCCAGCACTCCCCCGGGGGAGCCCCAGCATTTT. V is TRBV28 and J is TRBJ1-5, with D possibly TRBD1 on 5 matching bases. V was clipped by 7 bases and J by 8 bases, with 12 bases between them. The CDR3 totals 12 residues. Germline loops: CDR1 MDHEN, CDR2 SYDVKM.

The sample holds a few counts of this clonotype. The V gene is TRBV7-9, the J gene TRBJ1-5; no definite D call. The V end was cut by 1 base, the J end by 3 bases, with 10 bases between. CDR1 and CDR2 from the germline V gene are SEHNR and FQNEAQ (reference sequence). This CDR3 comprises 15 residues. The CDR3 protein is CASSLDSENNQPQHF. CDR3 bases: TGTGCCAGCAGCTTAGACTCAGAAAACAATCAGCCCCAGCATTTT.

This clonotype was found once. V is TRBV14 and J is TRBJ2-1; 8 bases line up with TRBD1. J was trimmed by 9 bases and V by 4 bases; bases with no gene match: 11. Germline CDR1 and CDR2: SGHDN and FVKESK. The CDR3 length is 15 residues. The DNA of the CDR3 is TGTGCCAGCAGCCTGGCAGGGGGCGGTTTCGGTGAGCAGTTCTTC. This gives the protein CASSLAGGGFGEQFF.

This clonotype was recorded many times. The chain recombines TRBV4-2 with TRBJ2-2; tentative D call: TRBD1 (6 bases). Trimming stripped 1 base from V and 2 bases from J, with 11 bases between. The CDR3 has 16 residues. CDR1 is LGHNA and CDR2 is YNFKEQ in the germline V gene. CDR3 DNA sequence: TGTGCCAGCAGCCAAGCCCGGGACACCAACACCGGGGAGCTGTTTTTT. This gives the protein CASSQARDTNTGELFF.

This clonotype was found a few times. The rearrangement joins TRBV3-1 to TRBJ2-1; 7 nucleotides line up with TRBD2. V was pared by 0 bases and J by 2 bases, with 16 bases of the junction left unmatched. Germline V gives CDR1 LGHDT, CDR2 YNNKEL (reference sequence). The CDR3 is 20 residues long. In nucleotides, the CDR3 is TGTGCCAGCAGCCAAGAACGGGGATCTTTGCGGGAGTCCACCTACAATGAGCAGTTCTTC. Translating it yields CASSQERGSLRESTYNEQFF.

This clonotype was observed a few times. V usage is TRBV5-5 and J usage is TRBJ2-7, with TRBD2 matching 8 bases. The CDR3 covers 16 residues. Germline CDR1 reads SGHKS; CDR2 reads YYEKEE (reference sequence). V shed 0 bases, J shed 0 bases, and the junction held 5 bases outside the gene matches. As DNA, the CDR3 is TGTGCCAGCAGCTTGGATAGCGGGATAAGCTCCTACGAGCAGTACTTC. Protein sequence: CASSLDSGISSYEQYF.

This clonotype was detected only a few times. The chain uses TRBV6-1 and TRBJ2-6; the D is unclear. The CDR3 length is 15 residues. Germline V CDR1 and CDR2: MNHNS, SASEGT. The germline V and J ends were trimmed by 6 bases and 4 bases, with 13 bases remaining between them. The CDR3 bases are TGTGCCAGCAGGTCAGCTACTGAAGGGGCCAACGTCCTGACTTTC. The encoded protein is CASRSATEGANVLTF.

This sequence joins TRBV11-1 and TRBJ2-1; TRBD2 aligns across 8 bases. J lost 3 bases, V lost 7 bases, and 23 bases had no gene match. The germline gives CDR1 SGHAT, CDR2 FQDESV (reference sequence). The length of the CDR3 is 20 residues. Here the CDR3 reads CASTPSERGTFAPNYNEQFF. CDR3 bases: TGTGCCAGCACCCCCTCAGAGCGGGGGACCTTCGCGCCTAACTACAATGAGCAGTTCTTC.

The CDR3: CSARGTGGSGYNEQFF. The CDR3 bases are TGCAGTGCTAGGGGAACAGGGGGATCAGGTTACAATGAGCAGTTCTTC. V usage is TRBV20-1 and J usage is TRBJ2-1, with 8 bases aligning to TRBD1. This CDR3 region has 16 residues. With 3 bases clipped from V and 4 bases from J, the junction kept 11 bases outside the gene matches. Germline V gene data show CDR1 as DFQATT and CDR2 as SNEGSKA (reference sequence).

This CDR3 is CASSSRDSLYGYTF. The CDR3 DNA is TGTGCCAGCAGTTCAAGGGACAGCCTCTATGGCTACACCTTC. The chain joins TRBV28 to TRBJ1-2, with TRBD1 identical over 7 bases. CDR3 length equals 14 residues. V lost 4 bases to trimming and J lost 4 bases; unmatched junction nucleotides: 6. The V gene's germline CDR1 is MDHEN and CDR2 SYDVKM.

This clonotype appeared a few times. V usage is TRBV7-8 and J usage is TRBJ2-5, with TRBD2 as a possible D gene (6 bases). Germline V gene lookup returns CDR1 SGHVS and CDR2 FQNEAQ. The CDR3 spans 17 residues. V shed 4 bases and J shed 1 base, with 19 bases lying between them. The DNA of the CDR3 is TGTGCCAGCAGCTACCACCTCCGGGGGTGGGCCCAAGAGACCCAGTACTTC. This encodes CASSYHLRGWAQETQYF. The variable domain in full, with the rest retrieved from reference TRBV7-8 and TRBJ2-5, is GAGVSQSPRYKVAKRGQDVALRCDPISGHVSLFWYQQALGQGPEFLTYFQNEAQLDKSGLPSDRFFAERPEGSVSTLKIQRTQQEDSAVYLCASSYHLRGWAQETQYFGPGTRLLVL.

This sequence joins TRBV20-1 and TRBJ1-2; unclear D gene. The CDR3 runs 14 residues. Trimming cost V 0 bases and J 5 bases, with 13 bases left between them. Germline values: CDR1 DFQATT, CDR2 SNEGSKA (reference sequence). The CDR3 coding sequence is TGCAGTGCTAGAGAAGTAAAGGAGCTATATGGCTACACCTTC. It is translated as CSAREVKELYGYTF.

The chain employs TRBV3-1 and TRBJ2-3, with D perhaps TRBD2 (5 bases). Germline V gene lookup returns CDR1 LGHDT and CDR2 YNNKEL (reference sequence). Trimming stripped 0 bases from V and 2 bases from J, with 9 bases between. The CDR3 has 15 amino acids. The CDR3, as DNA: TGTGCCAGCAGCCAAGAGGCGGGCATCACAGATACGCAGTATTTT. It encodes CASSQEAGITDTQYF.

This clonotype turned up a few times. This chain connects TRBV3-1 to TRBJ2-7; no firm D call. Germline V CDR1 and CDR2: LGHDT, YNNKEL (reference sequence). The CDR3 covers 16 residues. V lost 4 bases and J 4 bases, leaving 20 bases between the germline ends. Here the CDR3 reads CASSPGYGSLAYEQYF. The CDR3 DNA reads as TGTGCCAGCAGCCCCGGCTACGGATCGCTCGCTTACGAGCAGTACTTC.

V usage is TRBV28 and J usage is TRBJ2-7, with no clear D. Germline V lookup: CDR1 MDHEN, CDR2 SYDVKM. Trimming pared 4 bases from V and 1 base from J, leaving 8 bases between. This CDR3 has 13 residues. This chain's CDR3 is CASSSDESYEQYF. The DNA for the CDR3 is TGTGCCAGCAGTTCGGACGAGTCCTACGAGCAGTACTTC.

This clonotype was counted only a few times. This chain uses TRBV11-2 with TRBJ2-1, with D unresolved. The V end was cut by 3 bases, the J end by 6 bases, with 12 bases between. From germline, CDR1 is SGHAT and CDR2 FQNNGV. The CDR3 is made up of 14 amino acids. Written as DNA, the CDR3 is TGTGCCAGCAGCTTGTGGGTAGATAGCAATGAGCAGTTCTTC. Protein: CASSLWVDSNEQFF.